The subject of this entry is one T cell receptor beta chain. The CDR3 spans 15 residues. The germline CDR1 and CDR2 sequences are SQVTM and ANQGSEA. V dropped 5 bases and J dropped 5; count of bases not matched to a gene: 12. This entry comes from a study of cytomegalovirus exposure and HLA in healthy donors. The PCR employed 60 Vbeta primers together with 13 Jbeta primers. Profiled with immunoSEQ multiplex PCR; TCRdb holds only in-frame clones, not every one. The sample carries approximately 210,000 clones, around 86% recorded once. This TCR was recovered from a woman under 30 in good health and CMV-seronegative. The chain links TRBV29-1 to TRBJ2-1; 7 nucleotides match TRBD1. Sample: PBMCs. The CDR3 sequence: CSVYLGTEYNNEQFF. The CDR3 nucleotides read TGCAGCGTTTACCTTGGGACAGAGTATAACAATGAGCAGTTCTTC.